The 25 T cell receptor beta chains reported below all come from one sample, sequenced in a study of blood T cell repertoires in COVID-19. Profiled with immunoSEQ multiplex PCR; TCRdb holds only in-frame clones, not every one. Of around 160,000 clones in the sample, more than 75% are singletons; the top ten hold 0.95% to 1.5%. The sample was PBMCs or T cells enriched from blood (not recorded which). These receptors all come from a woman aged 25 to 45 with acute COVID-19.

This chain joins TRBV7-9 and TRBJ2-2; D perhaps matches TRBD1 (6 bases). This CDR3 has 15 amino acids. V lost 3 bases and J lost 4, with 12 bases in between. Germline V gene sequence: CDR1 SEHNR, CDR2 FQNEAQ (reference sequence). The CDR3 reads CASSFQGKGTGELFF. In nucleotides, the CDR3 is TGTGCCAGCAGCTTCCAGGGGAAGGGCACCGGGGAGCTGTTTTTT. The full variable domain, with the rest looked up from reference TRBV7-9 and TRBJ2-2, is DTGVSQNPRHKITKRGQNVTFRCDPISEHNRLYWYRQTLGQGPEFLTYFQNEAQLEKSRLLSDRFSAERPKGSFSTLEIQRTEQGDSAMYLCASSFQGKGTGELFFGEGSRLTVL.

This clone was seen only once. The chain links TRBV28 to TRBJ2-7; maybe TRBD1 (6 bases). CDR3 length: 13 residues. CDR1 is MDHEN, CDR2 SYDVKM, per germline. The V end was cut by 5 bases, the J end by 4 bases, with 12 bases between. CDR3 sequence: CASSAYQGYEQYF. The CDR3, as DNA: TGTGCCAGCAGTGCCTACCAGGGGTACGAGCAGTACTTC.

Remarks on this clone: This same CDR3 is encoded by further DNA sequences in the sample. This rearrangement joins TRBV5-1 to TRBJ1-3, with D uncertain. V gave up 0 bases and J gave up 1 base, with 8 bases separating them. This CDR3 is 15 amino acids long. The germline V gene encodes CDR1 SGHRS and CDR2 YFSETQ. CDR3 amino acids: CASSLAAGSGNTIYF. In nucleotides, the CDR3 is TGCGCCAGCAGCTTGGCGGCGGGGTCTGGAAACACCATATATTTT.

There are a few counts of this clone. This chain links TRBV28 with TRBJ1-5, with D maybe TRBD1 (6 bases). Trimming cost V 8 bases and J 0 bases, with 20 bases left between them. This CDR3 has 17 amino acids. Germline V gene sequence: CDR1 MDHEN, CDR2 SYDVKM. As DNA, the CDR3 is TGTGCCAGCGGCACCGGGACATCGGTTTATAGCAATCAGCCCCAGCATTTT. This gives the protein CASGTGTSVYSNQPQHF.

About this clone: Relative to the germline gene, one junction end is altered; a read error may explain this. J is TRBJ1-2 and V is TRBV19; TRBD1 matches at 9 bases. Germline lookup yields CDR1 LNHDA and CDR2 SQIVND (reference sequence). This CDR3 spans 11 amino acids. CDR3 sequence reads: CSPGTGFGYTF. CDR3 DNA sequence: TGCTCCCCCGGGACAGGGTTTGGCTACACCTTC. Drawing the rest from reference TRBV19 and TRBJ1-2, the complete variable domain is DGGITQSPKYLFRKEGQNVTLSCEQNLNHDAMYWYRQDPGQGLRLIYYSQIVNDFQKGDIAEGYSVSREKKESFPLTVTSAQKNPTAFYLCSPGTGFGYTFGSGTRLTVV.

This clone was seen a single time. This chain uses TRBV28 with TRBJ1-4, with TRBD1 identical over 8 bases. The CDR3 covers 14 residues. Per the germline V gene, CDR1 is MDHEN and CDR2 is SYDVKM. V lost 9 bases and J lost 8; bases outside the gene matches: 11. The CDR3 loop reads CASSYRGGGEKLFF. The DNA of the CDR3 is TGTGCCAGTTCATACAGGGGGGGCGGAGAAAAACTGTTTTTT.

The rearrangement uses TRBV2 and TRBJ2-3; TRBD1 is a possible D gene (6 bases). Looked up from germline, CDR1 is SNHLY and CDR2 is FYNNEI. The length of the CDR3 is 16 residues. The ends were cut back, 2 bases at V and 0 bases at J, with 12 bases in the middle. The CDR3 loop is CASSEKGTPSTDTQYF. As DNA, the CDR3 is TGTGCCAGCAGTGAAAAGGGGACACCGAGCACAGATACGCAGTATTTT.

The chain recombines TRBV5-4 with TRBJ2-2; 11 nucleotides agree with TRBD2. This CDR3 region has 15 residues. V lost 6 bases, J lost 4 bases, and 5 bases stayed unmatched. Germline assignment: CDR1 SGHNT and CDR2 YYREEE (reference sequence). This CDR3 is CASTLAGGVTGELFF. In nucleotides, the CDR3 is TGTGCCAGCACCCTAGCGGGAGGTGTCACCGGGGAGCTGTTTTTT.

Regarding this clone: This same CDR3 is encoded by further DNA sequences in the sample. This chain joins TRBV30 and TRBJ2-2, with TRBD2 matching over 8 bases. The CDR3 is made up of 15 amino acids. The germline gives CDR1 GTSNPN, CDR2 SVGIG (reference sequence). V lost 1 base, J lost 4 bases, and 5 bases stayed unmatched. Here the CDR3 reads CAWSGAGGPTGELFF. DNA of the CDR3: TGTGCCTGGAGTGGGGCGGGAGGCCCCACCGGGGAGCTGTTTTTT. The full variable domain, its missing parts supplied by reference TRBV30 and TRBJ2-2, is SQTIHQWPATLVQPVGSPLSLECTVEGTSNPNLYWYRQAAGRGLQLLFYSVGIGQISSEVPQNLSASRPQDRQFILSSKKLLLSDSGFYLCAWSGAGGPTGELFFGEGSRLTVL.

This chain uses TRBV7-8 with TRBJ2-2, with no clear D. The CDR3 covers 13 residues. Germline CDR1 SGHVS, CDR2 FQNEAQ. V was cut by 2 bases and J by 4 bases, with 5 bases left in between. CDR3 DNA: TGTGCCAGCAGCTTACTCGGCACCGGGGAGCTGTTTTTT. Residues: CASSLLGTGELFF.

V usage is TRBV25-1 and J usage is TRBJ2-1; the match to TRBD2 covers 10 bases. Germline CDR1 MGHDK, CDR2 SYGVNS. The CDR3 is 17 residues long. V lost 8 bases and J lost 0; bases outside the gene matches: 10. This CDR3 is CASHTSGDPSSYNEQFF. As DNA, the CDR3 is TGTGCCAGCCATACTAGCGGGGATCCGAGCTCCTACAATGAGCAGTTCTTC.

The CDR3 nucleotides read TGTGCCACCAGTGATTTTCGGGTGGGAGACGCATCTACGCAGTATTTT. Protein: CATSDFRVGDASTQYF. The V call is TRBV24-1, the J call TRBJ2-3; the D gene is possibly TRBD2 (5 bases). The CDR3 runs 16 residues. The V end lost 1 base, the J end lost 8 bases, and 18 bases lay between the germline ends. CDR1 and CDR2 (germline): KGHDR, SFDVKD.

The chain combines TRBV28 with TRBJ2-3; 11 positions match TRBD2. Germline CDR1 reads MDHEN; CDR2 reads SYDVKM. This CDR3 is built from 14 residues. The trim removed 4 bases at V and 14 bases at J, leaving 11 bases unmatched. This CDR3 is CASSSGTSGSRAYF. The CDR3 nucleotides read TGTGCCAGCAGTTCCGGGACTAGCGGCTCTAGGGCGTATTTT.

For the CDR3, the DNA is TGTGCCAGCTCACTAGCGGCCCCGGGTCCAGGGGAGCTGTTTTTT. This codes for CASSLAAPGPGELFF. The chain links TRBV18 to TRBJ2-2, with D possibly being TRBD2 (6 bases). The germline gives CDR1 KGHSH, CDR2 LQKENI. V was pared by 4 bases and J by 8 bases, with 17 bases between. The CDR3 extends over 15 amino acids.

This clone was found once. The rearrangement uses TRBV7-9 and TRBJ1-1; TRBD1 is a possible D gene (5 bases). The CDR3 covers 14 residues. The ends were cut back, 5 bases at V and 4 bases at J, with 14 bases in the middle. Per germline, CDR1 SEHNR and CDR2 FQNEAQ (reference sequence). The CDR3 reads CASSRTGETTEAFF. CDR3 bases: TGTGCCAGCAGCCGGACGGGGGAGACCACTGAAGCTTTCTTT.

The chain links TRBV13 to TRBJ2-4; D is ambiguous. With 2 bases removed from V and 8 bases from J, the gap between germline ends came to 4 bases. Germline CDR1 is PRHDT and CDR2 is FYEKMQ (reference sequence). The CDR3 contains 11 residues. This CDR3 reads CASSLPDIQYF. The DNA for the CDR3 is TGTGCCAGCAGCTTACCCGACATTCAGTACTTC.

DNA for the CDR3: TGTGCCAGCAGCTACCCAGGGACCTACGAGCAGTACTTC. Residues: CASSYPGTYEQYF. The chain couples TRBV6-5 to TRBJ2-7; D might be TRBD1 (5 bases). The V gene lost 6 bases and the J gene lost 2 bases, with 11 bases spanning the gap. Germline V gives CDR1 MNHEY, CDR2 SVGAGI. This CDR3 has 13 amino acids.

The genes are TRBV2 and TRBJ2-1; 10 bases align to TRBD2. In germline, CDR1 is SNHLY, CDR2 FYNNEI. The CDR3 length is 14 residues. With 6 bases clipped from V and 5 bases from J, the junction kept 4 bases outside the gene matches. CDR3 coding DNA: TGTGCCAGCAGGAAAACTAGCGGGGACAATGAGCAGTTCTTC. This codes for CASRKTSGDNEQFF.

The chain has TRBV4-3 and TRBJ1-3; 7 bases agree with TRBD1. CDR1 and CDR2 (germline): LGHNA, YSLEER. Trimming at V came to 5 bases and at J to 3 bases, leaving 7 bases not matched to a gene. This CDR3 contains 15 residues. The CDR3 loop reads CASSYDRVSGNTIYF. CDR3 nucleotides: TGCGCCAGCAGCTACGACAGGGTCAGTGGAAACACCATATATTTT.

The chain is built from TRBV5-1 and TRBJ2-7; D may be TRBD1 (5 bases). The CDR3 totals 11 residues. V was trimmed by 3 bases and J by 4 bases, leaving 5 bases between them. Per the germline V gene, CDR1 is SGHRS and CDR2 is YFSETQ. CDR3 protein: CASSSGYEQYF. DNA of the CDR3: TGCGCCAGCAGCTCAGGGTACGAGCAGTACTTC.

The CDR3 loop is CATSEGLGIEQYF. The CDR3 coding sequence is TGTGCCACCAGTGAGGGCCTCGGGATCGAGCAGTACTTC. The rearrangement uses TRBV24-1 and TRBJ2-7, with a possible D match to TRBD2 (5 bases). Germline-derived CDR1 and CDR2 are KGHDR and SFDVKD. This CDR3 is 13 amino acids long. V lost 4 bases and J 6 bases, leaving 12 bases between the germline ends.

This chain uses TRBV21-1 with TRBJ1-1; TRBD1, the table's D call, lacks a check against the DNA. TRBV21-1 is described as a pseudogene. The length of the CDR3 is 14 residues. This CDR3 is CASSKGHVNTEAFF. CDR3 DNA sequence: TGTGCCAGCAGCAAGGGACACGTGAACACTGAAGCTTTCTTT.

This sequence joins TRBV9 and TRBJ2-5; 8 bases are shared with TRBD2. The trim removed 2 bases at V and 4 bases at J, leaving 4 bases unmatched. Germline assignment: CDR1 SGDLS and CDR2 YYNGEE. The CDR3 extends over 14 amino acids. Here the CDR3 DNA reads TGTGCCAGCAGCGTGGAGCTAGCGGGAGAGACCCAGTACTTC. It specifies CASSVELAGETQYF.

The chain combines TRBV4-3 with TRBJ1-1; D ambiguous. Trimming shortened V by 0 bases and J by 4 bases, and 21 bases separated the two germline ends. The CDR3 has 18 residues. CDR1 and CDR2 from the germline V gene are LGHNA and YSLEER. This CDR3 reads CASSQEAGSEIDGTEAFF. The CDR3 region has the DNA TGCGCCAGCAGCCAAGAGGCGGGGTCCGAGATTGACGGCACTGAAGCTTTCTTT.

The V gene is TRBV6-6, the J gene TRBJ2-5, with D unclear. Germline CDR1 MNHNY, CDR2 SVGAGI (reference sequence). CDR3 length: 15 amino acids. Trimming shortened V by 0 bases and J by 4 bases, and 12 bases separated the two germline ends. The CDR3 nucleotides are TGTGCCAGCAGTTACTCGACGGCTAGTCCAGAGACCCAGTACTTC. Translating it yields CASSYSTASPETQYF.